This entry lists 2 T cell receptor beta chains sequenced from one sample in a study of a mutant IDH1 vaccine in newly diagnosed glioma. Generated by immunoSEQ multiplex PCR, the TCRdb table keeps only in-frame clones and is missing some. Of tens of thousands of clones listed, approximately 80% are singletons. Described time point: week 11, during vaccination. Every vaccination contained 300 ug of the mutant IDH1 20-mer peptide and was paired with topical imiquimod. No antigen has been assigned to these receptors. Sequenced here: PBMCs, sampled from a glioma patient whose treatment included an IDH1 peptide vaccine. These receptors were collected from a woman aged 18 to 35 with glioma.

This clone was detected once. The J gene is TRBJ1-4, the V gene TRBV2; tentative D call: TRBD1 (5 bases). Trimming left V 2 bases short and J 7 bases short, with 11 bases between. This CDR3 is 14 amino acids long. CDR1 is SNHLY, CDR2 FYNNEI, per germline. The CDR3 DNA reads TGTGCCAGCAGTGAACCGGGGGAGAGTGAAAAACTGTTTTTT. It specifies CASSEPGESEKLFF.

This chain connects TRBV6-6 to TRBJ1-2, with no clear D. This CDR3 is 12 amino acids long. Trimming shortened V by 7 bases and J by 5 bases, and 11 bases separated the two germline ends. Germline V gene data show CDR1 as MNHNY and CDR2 as SVGAGI (reference sequence). CDR3 loop: CASTLGDYGYTF. The CDR3, as DNA: TGTGCCAGCACCCTCGGGGATTATGGCTACACCTTC.